What follows are 18 T cell receptor beta chains derived from one specimen sequenced in a study of radiation and T cells in renal cell carcinoma. The time point: blood 2 weeks post-SBRT. Documented treatment: 15 Gy SBRT to primary tumor, nephrectomy 4 weeks later. TCRdb keeps only in-frame clones here, not all; method: immunoSEQ multiplex PCR. The sample carries approximately 120,000 clones, 81% recorded once. The sequencing used blood, collected from a patient whose treatment included radiotherapy and nephrectomy. These receptors were obtained from a man between 50 and 59 years old with renal cell carcinoma.

The V gene is TRBV7-9, the J gene TRBJ2-1, with D perhaps assigned TRBD1 or TRBD2 (5 bases each). Trimming left V 5 bases short and J 7 bases short, with 18 bases between. From germline, CDR1 is SEHNR and CDR2 FQNEAQ (reference sequence). The CDR3 covers 15 residues. The CDR3 DNA reads TGTGCCAGCAGCCCATCAGGGAGTAAGGTGAATGAGCAGTTCTTC. Translation: CASSPSGSKVNEQFF.

The genes are TRBV18 and TRBJ2-1, with TRBD1 matching 11 bases. The V gene end was trimmed by 5 bases and the J gene end by 4 bases; junction bases not matched to a gene: 13. The CDR3 runs 18 residues. Germline lookup yields CDR1 KGHSH and CDR2 LQKENI. This CDR3 reads CASSVGQGAPGPYNEQFF. Written as DNA, the CDR3 is TGTGCCAGCTCAGTCGGACAGGGGGCCCCGGGGCCGTACAATGAGCAGTTCTTC.

The rearrangement uses TRBV6-1 and TRBJ1-1; unclear D gene. CDR1 is MNHNS and CDR2 is SASEGT in the germline V gene. Deletions cut 2 bases from V and 1 base from J, with 8 bases between. The CDR3 runs 14 residues. CDR3 amino acids: CASSETPQNTEAFF. The CDR3 DNA is TGTGCCAGCAGTGAAACCCCGCAGAACACTGAAGCTTTCTTT.

The V call is TRBV2, the J call TRBJ2-2; D ambiguous. Trimming shortened V by 2 bases and J by 4 bases, and 5 bases separated the two germline ends. Germline V CDR1 and CDR2: SNHLY, FYNNEI. The CDR3 is made up of 13 amino acids. CDR3 nucleotides: TGTGCCAGCAGTGAATATCCCACCGGGGAGCTGTTTTTT. Translating gives CASSEYPTGELFF.

This clone occurred once. V is TRBV5-4 and J is TRBJ1-1; D unresolved. The CDR3 totals 13 residues. V dropped 5 bases and J dropped 0 bases, with 8 bases sitting between them. Germline lookup yields CDR1 SGHNT and CDR2 YYREEE (reference sequence). Written as DNA, the CDR3 is TGTGCCAGCAGGGTGAATCTGAACACTGAAGCTTTCTTT. As protein: CASRVNLNTEAFF.

The chain combines TRBV5-1 with TRBJ1-1; 7 nucleotides match TRBD1. CDR1 and CDR2 from the germline V gene are SGHRS and YFSETQ. Losses at the gene ends were 3 bases for V and 4 bases for J; bases not matched to a gene: 12. This CDR3 contains 16 residues. The CDR3 sequence is CASSYLGGREGTEAFF. CDR3 DNA: TGCGCCAGCAGCTACCTAGGGGGCAGGGAGGGCACTGAAGCTTTCTTT.

The chain carries TRBV10-3 and TRBJ1-1, with 7 positions matching TRBD1. The V gene end was trimmed by 4 bases and the J gene end by 7 bases; junction bases not matched to a gene: 6. The CDR3 is made up of 13 amino acids. Per germline, CDR1 ENHRY and CDR2 SYGVKD. CDR3 bases: TGTGCCATCAGTGCAGGGGGATGGGGTGAAGCTTTCTTT. The encoded protein is CAISAGGWGEAFF.

The rearrangement links TRBV5-1 to TRBJ2-5, with TRBD2 identical over 7 bases. CDR1 is SGHRS and CDR2 is YFSETQ in the germline V gene. V shed 1 base, J shed 4 bases, and the junction held 4 bases outside the gene matches. The CDR3 contains 14 residues. The CDR3 is CASSLLGEGETQYF. The CDR3 nucleotides read TGCGCCAGCAGCTTGTTGGGGGAGGGAGAGACCCAGTACTTC.

The chain joins TRBV7-2 to TRBJ1-1, with D possibly being TRBD1 (5 bases). Trimming took 5 bases from V and 9 from J, leaving 16 bases between them. Germline-derived CDR1 and CDR2 are SGHTA and FQGNSA. This CDR3 has 13 residues. The CDR3 protein is CASSPAAGRKAFF. The DNA of the CDR3 is TGTGCCAGCAGCCCCGCCGCAGGGAGGAAAGCTTTCTTT.

J is TRBJ2-3 and V is TRBV7-9, with a tentative D call TRBD1 (6 bases). Germline V gene sequence: CDR1 SEHNR, CDR2 FQNEAQ (reference sequence). The V and J ends lost 3 bases and 2 bases respectively, with 12 bases between them. This CDR3 spans 15 amino acids. CDR3 sequence (DNA): TGTGCCAGCAGCTTGGGACACCGACTCACAGATACGCAGTATTTT. Translated, it gives CASSLGHRLTDTQYF.

The rearrangement uses TRBV28 and TRBJ1-5; D not certain. Germline V gene lookup returns CDR1 MDHEN and CDR2 SYDVKM. This CDR3 region has 16 residues. V was clipped by 10 bases and J by 2 bases, with 21 bases between them. DNA of the CDR3: TGTGCCATTGCCTCAAACTCGGGTTCCGGCAATCAGCCCCAGCATTTT. Its translation is CAIASNSGSGNQPQHF.

J is TRBJ1-3 and V is TRBV6-1; TRBD1 aligns across 7 bases. The CDR3 extends over 15 amino acids. Germline loops: CDR1 MNHNS, CDR2 SASEGT. Germline trimming cut 0 bases from V and 9 bases from J; bases unmatched to any gene: 8. The CDR3 loop is CASSEAAYRGSTIYF. As DNA, the CDR3 is TGTGCCAGCAGTGAAGCGGCTTACAGGGGTAGCACCATATATTTT.

J is TRBJ2-1 and V is TRBV6-5, with D tentatively TRBD2 (5 bases). The germline V gene has CDR1 MNHEY and CDR2 SVGAGI. CDR3 length: 15 residues. V lost 6 bases, J lost 2 bases, and 14 bases lay in between. CDR3: CASRLTGFPYNEQFF. The CDR3 coding sequence is TGTGCCAGCAGACTTACGGGGTTCCCCTACAATGAGCAGTTCTTC.

V and J are TRBV6-1 and TRBJ2-3, with TRBD1 as a possible D gene (6 bases). Looked up from germline, CDR1 is MNHNS and CDR2 is SASEGT. This CDR3 spans 16 amino acids. V lost 4 bases to trimming and J lost 5 bases, with 19 bases between them. This CDR3 is CASSALGRGAGDTQYF. DNA of the CDR3: TGTGCCAGCAGTGCCCTGGGCAGGGGCGCCGGAGATACGCAGTATTTT.

The chain uses TRBV5-1 and TRBJ2-7; D is perhaps TRBD2 (6 bases). Trimming removed 4 bases from V and 7 bases from J, with 9 bases in between. Germline CDR1 SGHRS, CDR2 YFSETQ. The CDR3 is 11 residues long. The CDR3 sequence: CASSGGSEQYF. DNA for the CDR3: TGCGCCAGCAGCGGGGGGTCAGAGCAGTACTTC.

This rearrangement joins TRBV21-1 to TRBJ2-2. TRBV21-1 corresponds to a pseudogene. The CDR3 sequence is 14 residues long. DNA for the CDR3: TGTGCCAGCACCCCGGGACCCCGAAAAGGGGAGCTGTTTTTT. Its translation: CASTPGPRKGELFF.

The chain links TRBV6-1 to TRBJ2-1, with 7 bases matching TRBD1. The CDR3 runs to 14 residues. Germline V gene data show CDR1 as MNHNS and CDR2 as SASEGT. J lost 5 bases, V lost 6 bases, and 7 bases had no gene match. The CDR3 region has the DNA TGTGCCAGCAGCCCCCGGACAGGCAACAATGAGCAGTTCTTC. This encodes CASSPRTGNNEQFF.

The chain carries TRBV18 and TRBJ1-2; no firm D call. CDR3 size: 13 residues. V was cut by 3 bases and J by 4 bases, with 9 bases left in between. Per germline, CDR1 KGHSH and CDR2 LQKENI. CDR3 in amino acids: CASSPTDLYGYTF. In DNA, the CDR3 is TGTGCCAGCTCACCGACGGACCTCTATGGCTACACCTTC.